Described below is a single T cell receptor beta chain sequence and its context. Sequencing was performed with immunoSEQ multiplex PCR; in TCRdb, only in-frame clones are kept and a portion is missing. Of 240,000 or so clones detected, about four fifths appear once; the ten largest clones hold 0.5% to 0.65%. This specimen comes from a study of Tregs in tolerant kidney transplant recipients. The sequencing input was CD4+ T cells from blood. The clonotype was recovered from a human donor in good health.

The CDR3, as DNA: TGTGCCAGCAGCAAGGACAGGGGCTCCCTCCTGTCCAAAAACATTCAGTACTTC. Its translation is CASSKDRGSLLSKNIQYF. The chain has TRBV14 and TRBJ2-4; 9 bases are shared with TRBD1. Trimming cost V 5 bases and J 2 bases; bases outside gene matches: 13. This CDR3 comprises 18 residues. Per germline, CDR1 SGHDN and CDR2 FVKESK.